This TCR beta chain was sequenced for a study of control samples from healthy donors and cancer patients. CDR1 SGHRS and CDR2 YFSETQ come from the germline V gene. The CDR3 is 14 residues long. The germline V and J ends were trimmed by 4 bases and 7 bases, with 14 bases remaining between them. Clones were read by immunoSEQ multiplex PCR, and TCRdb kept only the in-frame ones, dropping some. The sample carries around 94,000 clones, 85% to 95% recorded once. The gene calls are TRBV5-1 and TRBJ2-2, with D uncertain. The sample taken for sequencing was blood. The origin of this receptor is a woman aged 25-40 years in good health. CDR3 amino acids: CASSLTLGLGELFF. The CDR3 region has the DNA TGCGCCAGCAGCCTGACACTTGGCCTCGGGGAGCTGTTTTTT.